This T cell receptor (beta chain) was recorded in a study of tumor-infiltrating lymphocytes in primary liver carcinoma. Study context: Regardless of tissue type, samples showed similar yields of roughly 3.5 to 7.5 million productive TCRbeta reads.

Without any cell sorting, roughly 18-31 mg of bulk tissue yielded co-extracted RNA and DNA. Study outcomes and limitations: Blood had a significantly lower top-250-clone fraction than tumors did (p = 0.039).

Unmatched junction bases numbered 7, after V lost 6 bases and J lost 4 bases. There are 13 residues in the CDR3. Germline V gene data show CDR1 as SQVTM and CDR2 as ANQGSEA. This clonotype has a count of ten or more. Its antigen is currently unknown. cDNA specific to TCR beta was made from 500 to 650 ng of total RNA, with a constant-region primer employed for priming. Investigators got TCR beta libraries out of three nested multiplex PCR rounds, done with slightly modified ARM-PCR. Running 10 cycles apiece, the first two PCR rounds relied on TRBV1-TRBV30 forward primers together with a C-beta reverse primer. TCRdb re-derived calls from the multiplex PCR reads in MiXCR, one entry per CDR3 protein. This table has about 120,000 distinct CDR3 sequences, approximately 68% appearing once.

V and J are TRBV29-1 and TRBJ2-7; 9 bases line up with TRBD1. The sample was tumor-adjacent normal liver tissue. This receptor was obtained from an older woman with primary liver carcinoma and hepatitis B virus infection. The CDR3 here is CSVRSTGGYEQYF. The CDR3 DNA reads TGCAGCGTCCGTTCGACAGGGGGGTACGAGCAGTACTTC.